Shown below are 16 T cell receptor beta chains from a single sample sequenced in a study of blood T cells in healthy people across ages. Combining a sample-barcoded 5' primer with a J-beta primer mix, a second PCR ran for about 7 to 11 cycles. TCRdb called the 5' RACE reads again in MiXCR, with one record for every CDR3 protein. The sample yields 730,000 or so distinct CDR3 sequences, 35% to 45% seen once. The sequencing sample was made of blood. Receptors were obtained from a woman aged 60-75 years in good health.

This clonotype showed up just once. With a much larger clone just one base away, this may be a read error. This CDR3 is CASSQTSGASYNEQYF. CDR3 DNA: TGTGCCAGCAGTCAGACTAGCGGGGCCTCCTACAATGAGCAGTACTTC. The J gene is TRBJ2-1, the V gene TRBV7-2, with TRBD2 identical over 11 bases. The J call may be in error: the DNA end matches TRBJ2-7 better. Germline CDR1 SGHTA, CDR2 FQGNSA. This CDR3 spans 16 amino acids.

V gene TRBV19 combines with J gene TRBJ2-5; D is unclear. In germline, CDR1 is LNHDA, CDR2 SQIVND (reference sequence). This CDR3 comprises 13 residues. Trimming left V 3 bases short and J 1 base short, with 6 bases between. The DNA for the CDR3 is TGTGCCAGTAGTATCGTCAGCCAAGAGACCCAGTACTTC. It encodes CASSIVSQETQYF.

This clonotype has just a few counts. The DNA of the CDR3 is TGTGCCAGCAGCTTAGTGGCGGGAGGAGGGCTCGGGCAGTACTTC. As protein: CASSLVAGGGLGQYF. This chain links TRBV7-2 with TRBJ2-5; 8 bases agree with TRBD2. With 1 base clipped from V and 11 bases from J, the junction kept 12 bases outside the gene matches. This CDR3 comprises 15 residues. Germline V gene sequence: CDR1 SGHTA, CDR2 FQGNSA.

This clonotype was found many times. This chain uses TRBV27 with TRBJ2-7, with a weak D call TRBD1 (8 bases). Germline V lookup: CDR1 MNHEY, CDR2 SMNVEV (reference sequence). V was trimmed by 4 bases and J by 2 bases, leaving 21 bases between them. The CDR3 is 17 residues long. Here the CDR3 reads CASSSPLGGTGTYEQYF. In nucleotides, the CDR3 is TGTGCCAGCAGTTCCCCGTTGGGAGGGACAGGCACCTACGAGCAGTACTTC.

The table lists this clonotype with a few counts. This may stem from a read error, because a much larger clone lies one nucleotide away. The V call is TRBV6-6, the J call TRBJ2-1; D gene uncertain. Between the trimmed V and J ends, which lost 2 bases and 5 bases, there was a span of 1 base. The CDR3 contains 11 residues. Germline V gene lookup returns CDR1 MNHNY and CDR2 SVGAGI (reference sequence). The CDR3 loop reads CASSYNNEQFF. CDR3 DNA: TGTGCCAGCAGTTACAACAATGAGCAGTTCTTC.

This clonotype has a count of ten or more. J is TRBJ2-7 and V is TRBV6-6; 9 bases agree with TRBD1. This CDR3 has 14 amino acids. Germline V gene lookup returns CDR1 MNHNY and CDR2 SVGAGI (reference sequence). Trimming at V came to 5 bases and at J to 4 bases, leaving 6 bases not matched to a gene. The CDR3 is CASSLQGAGYEQYF. The CDR3 coding sequence is TGTGCCAGCAGTCTACAGGGGGCGGGGTACGAGCAGTACTTC.

With respect to this clonotype: At one end the junction does not follow the germline gene, possibly because of a read error. The chain couples TRBV20-1 to TRBJ1-4; weak D call: TRBD1 (5 bases). The CDR3 contains 15 residues. Germline CDR1 reads DFQATT; CDR2 reads SNEGSKA (reference sequence). The CDR3 nucleotides read TGCAGTGCTGGGCCCTCTGGGGGTGCTAATGAAAAAGTGTTTTTT. Residues: CSAGPSGGANEKVFF.

V is TRBV19 and J is TRBJ2-3; 7 bases fit TRBD1. The germline V gene encodes CDR1 LNHDA and CDR2 SQIVND (reference sequence). The length of the CDR3 is 14 residues. V shed 4 bases and J 5 bases; nucleotides not matched to a gene: 6. The CDR3 reads CASSNTDRVDTQYF. For the CDR3, the DNA is TGTGCCAGTAGTAACACCGACAGGGTAGATACGCAGTATTTT.

The rearrangement joins TRBV29-1 to TRBJ1-1; D is possibly TRBD1 (5 bases). V was trimmed by 2 bases and J by 1 base, leaving 8 bases between them. The length of the CDR3 is 13 residues. The germline gives CDR1 SQVTM, CDR2 ANQGSEA. The CDR3: CSVESGQNTEAFF. CDR3 DNA: TGCAGCGTTGAATCGGGGCAGAACACTGAAGCTTTCTTT.

The V gene is TRBV7-2, the J gene TRBJ2-1; D is unclear. This CDR3 has 14 residues. Trimming stripped 1 base from V and 5 bases from J, with 9 bases between. Germline CDR1 is SGHTA and CDR2 is FQGNSA. This CDR3 reads CASSLGGSNNEQFF. In DNA, the CDR3 is TGTGCCAGCAGCTTAGGGGGTTCCAACAATGAGCAGTTCTTC.

The J gene is TRBJ2-1, the V gene TRBV4-1, with D unclear. CDR3 length: 13 amino acids. Trimming left V 0 bases short and J 6 bases short, with 6 bases between. The germline CDR1 and CDR2 sequences are MGHRA and YSYEKL. The DNA for the CDR3 is TGCGCCAGCAGCCAAGAGTGGGGCAATGAGCAGTTCTTC. Amino acid sequence: CASSQEWGNEQFF.

The chain uses TRBV28 and TRBJ1-5, with a tentative D call TRBD1 (6 bases). The germline V gene encodes CDR1 MDHEN and CDR2 SYDVKM. Trimming stripped 11 bases from V and 9 bases from J, with 17 bases between. This CDR3 spans 12 amino acids. The CDR3 nucleotides are TGTGCCGCTAAGGGGGGGGGAGGGCCCCAGCATTTT. It codes for CAAKGGGGPQHF.

As concerns this clonotype: A read error may explain this, as a much larger clone is one base away. V and J are TRBV29-1 and TRBJ2-7, with a tentative D call TRBD2 (6 bases). The germline CDR1 and CDR2 sequences are SQVTM and ANQGSEA. Trimming took 8 bases from V and 10 from J, leaving 33 bases between them. CDR3 size: 16 residues. In DNA form, the CDR3 reads TGCAGCCAGGAAAAAGGGGAGGAAGGGTCCAAAAACACTCAGTACTTC. Residues: CSQEKGEEGSKNTQYF.

This rearrangement joins TRBV28 to TRBJ2-7; possible D gene TRBD2, 7 bases. This CDR3 contains 15 residues. Germline-derived CDR1 and CDR2 are MDHEN and SYDVKM. V lost 11 bases to trimming and J lost 5 bases, with 25 bases between them. The CDR3 region has the DNA TGTGCCTCACTCGTTGTAGGGGGGGGAATCAACGAGCAGTACTTC. This encodes CASLVVGGGINEQYF.

This clonotype was detected a few times. The chain links TRBV20-1 to TRBJ2-7, with D unclear. CDR1 is DFQATT and CDR2 is SNEGSKA in the germline V gene (reference sequence). V was cut by 1 base and J by 0 bases, with 7 bases left in between. The CDR3 length is 13 residues. CDR3 coding DNA: TGCAGTGCTAGAGTCAGGAGCTCCTACGAGCAGTACTTC. It translates to CSARVRSSYEQYF.

This chain joins TRBV2 and TRBJ2-7, with 15 bases lining up with TRBD2. CDR1 is SNHLY and CDR2 is FYNNEI in the germline V gene. The CDR3 loop spans 16 amino acids. J was trimmed by 1 base and V by 10 bases; bases with no gene match: 8. This CDR3 reads CATGTSGRTFSYEQYF. The CDR3 DNA reads as TGTGCCACCGGGACTAGCGGGAGGACCTTTTCCTACGAGCAGTACTTC.